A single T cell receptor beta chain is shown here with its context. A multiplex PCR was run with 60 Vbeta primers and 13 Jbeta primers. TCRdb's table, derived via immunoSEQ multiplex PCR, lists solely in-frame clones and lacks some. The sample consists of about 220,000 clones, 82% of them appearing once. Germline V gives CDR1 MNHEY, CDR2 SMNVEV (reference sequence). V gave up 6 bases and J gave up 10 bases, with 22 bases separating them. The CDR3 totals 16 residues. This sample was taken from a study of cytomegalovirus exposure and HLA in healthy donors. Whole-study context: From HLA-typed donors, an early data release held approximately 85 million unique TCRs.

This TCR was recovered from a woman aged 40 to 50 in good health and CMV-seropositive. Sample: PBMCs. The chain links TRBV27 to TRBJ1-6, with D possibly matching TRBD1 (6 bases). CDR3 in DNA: TGTGCCAGCAGACCCTACAGGGATTTGTACGGCTCACCCCTCCACTTT. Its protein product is CASRPYRDLYGSPLHF.